This entry features one T cell receptor beta chain sequence. What it binds is not known. The sample comes from a study of cytomegalovirus exposure and HLA in healthy donors. As for the study in general: Within the Caucasian-associated ancestry cluster were roughly 82% of the roughly 400 genotyped donors. The study, taken as a whole, reports: Cytomegalovirus association was assigned to approximately 160 TCR beta chains. Association of a missense DCLRE1C variant with TCR beta V- and J-gene trimming was reported in a later analysis.

Both 60 Vbeta primers and 13 Jbeta primers went into the PCR. Profiling relied on immunoSEQ multiplex PCR, and the TCRdb table lists in-frame clones only, not all of them. The sample lists some 140,000 clones, approximately 73% occurring once. Per germline, CDR1 SGHTA and CDR2 FQGNSA. The CDR3 has 20 residues. V lost 0 bases, J lost 0 bases, and 8 bases stayed unmatched. The genes are TRBV7-2 and TRBJ2-3, with TRBD2 identical over 14 bases. This clonotype was sampled from a woman in her thirties or forties in good health and CMV-seronegative. The sequencing sample was made of PBMCs. The CDR3 loop is CASSLALRLAGGFSTDTQYF. The CDR3 DNA sequence: TGTGCCAGCAGCTTAGCGCTAAGACTAGCGGGGGGGTTTAGCACAGATACGCAGTATTTT.